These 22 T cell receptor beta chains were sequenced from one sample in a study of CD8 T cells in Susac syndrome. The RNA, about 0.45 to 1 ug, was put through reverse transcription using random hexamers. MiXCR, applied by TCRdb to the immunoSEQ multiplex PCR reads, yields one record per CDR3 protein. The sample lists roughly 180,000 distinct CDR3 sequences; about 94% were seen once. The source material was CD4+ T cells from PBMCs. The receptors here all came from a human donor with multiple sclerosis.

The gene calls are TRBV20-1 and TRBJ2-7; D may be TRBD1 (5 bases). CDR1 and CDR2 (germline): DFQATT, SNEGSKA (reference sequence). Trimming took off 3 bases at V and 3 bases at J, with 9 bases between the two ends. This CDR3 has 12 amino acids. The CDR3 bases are TGCAGTGCTAGGCCAGGGTTCTACGAGCAGTACTTC. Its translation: CSARPGFYEQYF.

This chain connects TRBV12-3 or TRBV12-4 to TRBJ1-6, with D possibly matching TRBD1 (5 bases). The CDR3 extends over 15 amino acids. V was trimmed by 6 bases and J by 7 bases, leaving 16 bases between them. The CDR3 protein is CASSPGRGPNSPLHF. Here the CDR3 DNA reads TGTGCCAGCAGCCCTGGGAGGGGCCCGAATTCACCCCTCCACTTT.

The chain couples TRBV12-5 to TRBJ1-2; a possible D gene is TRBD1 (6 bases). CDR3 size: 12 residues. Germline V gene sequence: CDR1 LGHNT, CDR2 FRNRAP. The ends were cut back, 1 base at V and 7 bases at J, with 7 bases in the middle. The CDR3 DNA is TGTGCTAGTGGTTTGGCAGGGGTTGGCTACACCTTC. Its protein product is CASGLAGVGYTF.

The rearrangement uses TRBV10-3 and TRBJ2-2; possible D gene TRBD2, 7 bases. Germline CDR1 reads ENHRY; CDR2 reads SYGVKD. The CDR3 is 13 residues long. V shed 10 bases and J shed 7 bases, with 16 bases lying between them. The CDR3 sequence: CANAGGRDGELFF. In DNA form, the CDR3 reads TGTGCCAACGCCGGGGGGCGAGACGGGGAGCTGTTTTTT.

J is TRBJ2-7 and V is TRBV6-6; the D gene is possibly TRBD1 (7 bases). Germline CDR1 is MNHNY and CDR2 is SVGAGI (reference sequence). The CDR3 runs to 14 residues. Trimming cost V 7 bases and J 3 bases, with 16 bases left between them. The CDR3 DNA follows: TGTGCCAGCAAATATGGACAGGAGGGCTACGAGCAGTACTTC. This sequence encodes CASKYGQEGYEQYF.

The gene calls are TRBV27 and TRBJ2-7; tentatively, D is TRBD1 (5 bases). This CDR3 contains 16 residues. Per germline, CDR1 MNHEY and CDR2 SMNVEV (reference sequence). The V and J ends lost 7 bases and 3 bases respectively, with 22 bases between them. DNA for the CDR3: TGTGCCAGCAAAAGATATACAGGACGACGGGTCTACGAGCAGTACTTC. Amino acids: CASKRYTGRRVYEQYF.

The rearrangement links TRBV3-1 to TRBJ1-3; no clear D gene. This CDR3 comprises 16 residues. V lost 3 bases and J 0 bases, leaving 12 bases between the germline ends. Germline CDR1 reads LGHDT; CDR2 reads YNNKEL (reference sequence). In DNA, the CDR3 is TGTGCCAGCAGCCATTACGACTTCATCTCTGGAAACACCATATATTTT. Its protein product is CASSHYDFISGNTIYF.

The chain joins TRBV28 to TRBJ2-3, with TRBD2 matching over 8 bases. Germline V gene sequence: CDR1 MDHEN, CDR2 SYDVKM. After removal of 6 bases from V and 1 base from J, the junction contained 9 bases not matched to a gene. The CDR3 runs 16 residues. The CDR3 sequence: CASSPDRGGRTDTQYF. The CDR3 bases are TGTGCCAGCAGCCCGGATCGGGGGGGTCGCACAGATACGCAGTATTTT.

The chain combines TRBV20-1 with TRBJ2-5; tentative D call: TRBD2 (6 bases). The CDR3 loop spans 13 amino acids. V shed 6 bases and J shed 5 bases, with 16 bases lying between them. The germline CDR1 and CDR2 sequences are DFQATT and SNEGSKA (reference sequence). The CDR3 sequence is CSAPLASRETQYF. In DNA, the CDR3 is TGCAGTGCCCCACTAGCCTCCCGGGAGACCCAGTACTTC.

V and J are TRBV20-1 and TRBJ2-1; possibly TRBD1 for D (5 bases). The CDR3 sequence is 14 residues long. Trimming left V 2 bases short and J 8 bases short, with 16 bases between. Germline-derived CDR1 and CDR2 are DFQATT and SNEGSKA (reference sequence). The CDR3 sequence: CSARPSQGIDEQFF. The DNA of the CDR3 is TGCAGTGCTAGACCGAGTCAGGGTATCGATGAGCAGTTCTTC.

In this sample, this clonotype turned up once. The CDR3 sequence is CASSLYGGAYEQYF. In DNA, the CDR3 is TGTGCCAGCAGCTTATACGGGGGAGCCTACGAGCAGTACTTC. The rearrangement joins TRBV7-2 to TRBJ2-7, with a weak D call TRBD2 (6 bases). This CDR3 comprises 14 residues. Germline CDR1 and CDR2: SGHTA and FQGNSA. The germline V and J ends were trimmed by 2 bases and 2 bases, with 10 bases remaining between them.

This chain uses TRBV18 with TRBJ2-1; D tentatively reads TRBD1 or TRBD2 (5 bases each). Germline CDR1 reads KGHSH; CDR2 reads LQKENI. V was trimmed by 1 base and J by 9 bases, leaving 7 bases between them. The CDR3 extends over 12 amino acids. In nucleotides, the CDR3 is TGTGCCAGCTCACCACTAGGGACTGAGCAGTTCTTC. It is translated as CASSPLGTEQFF.

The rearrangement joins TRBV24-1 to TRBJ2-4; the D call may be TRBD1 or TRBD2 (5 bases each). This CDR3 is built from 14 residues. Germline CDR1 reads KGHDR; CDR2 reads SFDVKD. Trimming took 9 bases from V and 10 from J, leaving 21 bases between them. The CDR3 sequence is CATSEGTEVGIQYF. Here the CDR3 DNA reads TGTGCCACCTCTGAGGGGACGGAGGTAGGGATTCAGTACTTC.

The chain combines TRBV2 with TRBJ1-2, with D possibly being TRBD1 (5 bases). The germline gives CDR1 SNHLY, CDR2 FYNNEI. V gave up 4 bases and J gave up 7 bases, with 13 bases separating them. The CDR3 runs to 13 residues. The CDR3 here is CASSAGGASGYTF. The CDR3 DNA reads TGTGCCAGCAGTGCGGGGGGAGCGAGTGGCTACACCTTC.

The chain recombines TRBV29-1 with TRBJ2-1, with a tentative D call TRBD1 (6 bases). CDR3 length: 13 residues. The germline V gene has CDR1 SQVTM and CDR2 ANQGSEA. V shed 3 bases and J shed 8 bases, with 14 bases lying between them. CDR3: CSVEENRADEQFF. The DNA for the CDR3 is TGCAGCGTTGAGGAGAACAGGGCCGATGAGCAGTTCTTC.

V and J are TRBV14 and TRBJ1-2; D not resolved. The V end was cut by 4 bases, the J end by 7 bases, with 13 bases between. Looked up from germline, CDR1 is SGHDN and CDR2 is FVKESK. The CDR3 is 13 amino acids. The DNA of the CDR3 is TGTGCCAGCAGCCCCTCTGGTTCCTTTGGCTACACCTTC. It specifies CASSPSGSFGYTF.

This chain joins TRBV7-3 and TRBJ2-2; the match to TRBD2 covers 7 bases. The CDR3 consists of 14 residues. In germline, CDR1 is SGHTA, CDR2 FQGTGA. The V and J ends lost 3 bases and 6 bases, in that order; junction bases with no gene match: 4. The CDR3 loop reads CASSLGRGAGELFF. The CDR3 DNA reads TGTGCCAGCAGCTTGGGGAGGGGAGCCGGGGAGCTGTTTTTT.

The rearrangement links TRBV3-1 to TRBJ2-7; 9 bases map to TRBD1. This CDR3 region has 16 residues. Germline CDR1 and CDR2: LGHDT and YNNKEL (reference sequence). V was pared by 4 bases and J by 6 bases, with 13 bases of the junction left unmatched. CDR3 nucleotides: TGTGCCAGCAGCCCAACGTCGGGACAGGGAACCATCGAGCAGTACTTC. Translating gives CASSPTSGQGTIEQYF.

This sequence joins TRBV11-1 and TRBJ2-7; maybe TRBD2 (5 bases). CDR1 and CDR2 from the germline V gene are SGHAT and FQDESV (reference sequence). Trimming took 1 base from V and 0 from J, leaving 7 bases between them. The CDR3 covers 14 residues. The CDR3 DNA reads TGTGCCAGCAGCTTAGAGCGGACCTCCTACGAGCAGTACTTC. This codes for CASSLERTSYEQYF.

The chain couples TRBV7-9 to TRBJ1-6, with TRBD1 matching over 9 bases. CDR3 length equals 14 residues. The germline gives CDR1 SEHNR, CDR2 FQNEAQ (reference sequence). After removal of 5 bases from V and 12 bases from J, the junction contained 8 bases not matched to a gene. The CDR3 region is CASSGTGNMRPLHF. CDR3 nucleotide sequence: TGTGCCAGCAGCGGGACAGGGAACATGAGACCCCTCCACTTT.

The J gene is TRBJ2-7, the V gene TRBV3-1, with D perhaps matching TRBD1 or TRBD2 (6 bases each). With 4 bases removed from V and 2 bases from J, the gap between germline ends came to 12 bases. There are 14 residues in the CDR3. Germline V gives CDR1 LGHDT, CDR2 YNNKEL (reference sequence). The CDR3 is CASSLSGDTYEQYF. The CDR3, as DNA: TGTGCCAGCAGCCTTTCGGGGGACACCTACGAGCAGTACTTC.

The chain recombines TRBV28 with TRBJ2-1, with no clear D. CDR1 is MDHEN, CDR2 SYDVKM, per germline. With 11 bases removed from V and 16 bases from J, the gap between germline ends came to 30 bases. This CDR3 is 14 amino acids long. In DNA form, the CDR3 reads TGTGCCTCAGCGCCCGGGCCGGTTCGTGTAAACCCCTTCTTC. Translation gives CASAPGPVRVNPFF. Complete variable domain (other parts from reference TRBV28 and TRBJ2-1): DVKVTQSSRYLVKRTGEKVFLECVQDMDHENMFWYRQDPGLGLRLIYFSYDVKMKEKGDIPEGYSVSREKKERFSLILESASTNQTSMYLCASAPGPVRVNPFFGPGTRLTVL.